Below, 11 T cell receptor beta chains from the same sample are listed, as sequenced in a study of T-cell reconstitution after alpha-beta-depleted transplantation in children. A TCRbeta library incorporating unique molecular identifiers was prepared. TCRdb called the PCR reads again in MiXCR, with one record for every CDR3 protein. Found here are 200,000 to 250,000 distinct CDR3 sequences, 9.7% of them singletons; the top ten hold approximately 5%. The sequences come from PBMCs from the stem cell graft donor, collected from the stem cell graft. The receptors here all came from a human donor who donated a stem cell graft to a child with SCID.

Many counts were recorded for this clonotype. CDR3 nucleotides: TGTGCCAGCAGCTTAGGAGACGGGAGCGGGTTTTCACCCCTCCACTTT. Translating gives CASSLGDGSGFSPLHF. The chain carries TRBV7-2 and TRBJ1-6; D not resolved. The V and J ends lost 1 base and 9 bases respectively, with 16 bases between them. The CDR3 sequence is 16 residues long. Germline V gene lookup returns CDR1 SGHTA and CDR2 FQGNSA.

Points on this clonotype: A junction boundary mismatches the germline segment, possibly from a read error. The chain combines TRBV3-1 with TRBJ2-7; 10 positions agree with TRBD2. The length of the CDR3 is 15 residues. Germline-derived CDR1 and CDR2 are LGHDT and YNNKEL (reference sequence). CDR3 residues: CATSQGTSATYEQYF. The CDR3 DNA follows: TGTGCCACCAGCCAAGGGACTAGCGCCACCTACGAGCAGTACTTC.

The chain combines TRBV6-5 with TRBJ1-2; tentative D call: TRBD1 (5 bases). Germline CDR1 reads MNHEY; CDR2 reads SVGAGI. The CDR3 is made up of 18 amino acids. Trimming took 0 bases from V and 0 from J, leaving 17 bases between them. The chain's CDR3 is CASSYSNWPGDANYGYTF. Written as DNA, the CDR3 is TGTGCCAGCAGTTACTCGAACTGGCCGGGGGACGCTAACTATGGCTACACCTTC.

This clonotype appeared a few times. The DNA for the CDR3 is TGTGCCAGCAGCGCTGCGGGGACTAGCGTGTACGAGCAGTACTTC. Encoded protein: CASSAAGTSVYEQYF. The rearrangement joins TRBV7-6 to TRBJ2-7, with 10 bases aligning to TRBD2. V trimming: 5 bases; J trimming: 4 bases; junction bases outside the gene matches: 8. The CDR3 consists of 15 residues. The germline gives CDR1 SGHVS, CDR2 FNYEAQ.

This clonotype has a count of ten or more. The chain joins TRBV18 to TRBJ1-2; 7 nucleotides agree with TRBD1. The CDR3 has 13 residues. From germline, CDR1 is KGHSH and CDR2 LQKENI. V was pared by 8 bases and J by 2 bases, with 5 bases of the junction left unmatched. CDR3 amino acids: CASSLQGNYGYTF. CDR3 nucleotide sequence: TGTGCCAGCAGTTTACAGGGGAACTATGGCTACACCTTC.

In its sample, this clonotype was seen many times. The J gene is TRBJ1-2, the V gene TRBV5-1; D remains ambiguous. In germline, CDR1 is SGHRS, CDR2 YFSETQ. The CDR3 has 16 amino acids. The germline V and J ends were trimmed by 0 bases and 0 bases, with 12 bases remaining between them. CDR3 in amino acids: CASSLGTASPNYGYTF. The DNA for the CDR3 is TGCGCCAGCAGCTTGGGAACTGCCAGCCCTAACTATGGCTACACCTTC. Variable domain in full (rest from reference TRBV5-1 and TRBJ1-2): KAGVTQTPRYLIKTRGQQVTLSCSPISGHRSVSWYQQTPGQGLQFLFEYFSETQRNKGNFPGRFSGRQFSNSRSEMNVSTLELGDSALYLCASSLGTASPNYGYTFGSGTRLTVV.

There are a few counts of this clonotype. CDR3 DNA: TGCGCCAGCAGCACACAGACAGGAGCCTACAATGAGCAGTTCTTC. It specifies CASSTQTGAYNEQFF. This chain uses TRBV5-1 with TRBJ2-1, with D possibly TRBD1 on 6 matching bases. In germline, CDR1 is SGHRS, CDR2 YFSETQ. Deletions cut 4 bases from V and 2 bases from J, with 13 bases between. The CDR3 extends over 15 amino acids.

Notes on this clonotype: A much more abundant neighbour one base away suggests this may be a read error. CDR3 nucleotide sequence: TGTGCCAGCAGCTGGGGAAGTCACCCTTCGGATACGCAGGATTTT. It yields the protein CASSWGSHPSDTQDF. The chain carries TRBV7-3 and TRBJ2-3; D unresolved. Looked up from germline, CDR1 is SGHTA and CDR2 is FQGTGA. The CDR3 contains 15 residues.

This clonotype has ten or more counts. The chain carries TRBV5-1 and TRBJ1-1; D uncertain. There are 14 residues in the CDR3. Looked up from germline, CDR1 is SGHRS and CDR2 is YFSETQ. The V end lost 5 bases, the J end lost 1 base, and 12 bases lay between the germline ends. This CDR3 reads CASRVQPGNTEAFF. CDR3 DNA: TGCGCCAGCAGAGTGCAGCCCGGGAACACTGAAGCTTTCTTT.

The table lists this clonotype with many counts. V and J are TRBV5-1 and TRBJ2-3; 8 bases align to TRBD2. V shed 3 bases, J shed 1 base, and the junction held 7 bases outside the gene matches. Looked up from germline, CDR1 is SGHRS and CDR2 is YFSETQ. CDR3 length: 16 amino acids. The chain's CDR3 is CASSSSPGGGTDTQYF. CDR3 in DNA: TGCGCCAGCAGCTCCTCACCGGGGGGGGGCACAGATACGCAGTATTTT.

This clonotype was seen ten or more times. This chain joins TRBV12-3 or TRBV12-4 and TRBJ1-6; maybe TRBD1 (5 bases). The CDR3 is 15 amino acids. Trimming took off 6 bases at V and 5 bases at J, with 14 bases between the two ends. CDR3 nucleotide sequence: TGTGCCAGCAGGGCACGGGGGGGGAATAATTCACCCCTCCACTTT. It translates to CASRARGGNNSPLHF.